This T cell receptor beta chain was documented in a study of graft-versus-host responses after intestinal transplantation. Study in general: Anti-thymocyte globulin served as induction for all recipients, who then took tacrolimus and steroids for about 3 years. General study points: Researchers found peak circulating GvH clone levels linked to early post-transplant HvG declines. In recipient marrow, GvH clones were found, and some appeared first in ileum or blood.

Clones were read by immunoSEQ multiplex PCR, and TCRdb kept only the in-frame ones, dropping some. The sample has under 80,000 clones, about nine tenths seen once; the top ten hold 0.55% to 0.75%. With regard to this clone: Its specificity is unknown.

CDR1 is LNHNV, CDR2 YYDKDF, per germline (reference sequence). This CDR3 contains 13 residues. The V end was cut by 9 bases, the J end by 4 bases, with 12 bases between. The V and J genes are TRBV15 and TRBJ2-2, with D perhaps TRBD2 (6 bases). This TCR derives from a human patient who received an intestinal transplant, so some T cells may come from the graft donor. This material consisted of PBMCs, taken 98 days after intestinal transplantation. The DNA for the CDR3 is TGTGCCACGGGGGACTCGAGCACCGGGGAGCTGTTTTTT. Residues: CATGDSSTGELFF.